Each of the 17 T cell receptor beta chains below was sequenced from the same sample in a study of CD8+ T cells in alopecia areata. Treatment described: oral pan-JAK inhibitor, 5-10 mg twice daily. Extraction and reverse transcription of RNA yielded cDNA as the sequencing template. Sequenced by immunoSEQ multiplex PCR; TCRdb stores in-frame clones only, minus some. The sample carries roughly 220,000 clones, around 66% recorded once. The sequences come from CD4+ T cells sorted from blood, collected at week 44, from a patient treated with tofacitinib. The receptors were gathered from a human donor with alopecia areata.

This clone has more than one count but fewer than ten. The chain links TRBV5-6 to TRBJ2-5, with D possibly matching TRBD2 (5 bases). This CDR3 is 12 amino acids long. Germline values: CDR1 SGHDT, CDR2 YYEEEE. V was clipped by 3 bases and J by 5 bases, with 8 bases between them. CDR3 DNA sequence: TGTGCCAGCAGCTCCGGGGTTGAGACCCAGTACTTC. Protein: CASSSGVETQYF.

The rearrangement joins TRBV29-1 to TRBJ1-1; tentative D call: TRBD1 (5 bases). CDR1 SQVTM and CDR2 ANQGSEA come from the germline V gene. CDR3 length: 17 residues. Trimming left V 6 bases short and J 0 bases short, with 23 bases between. CDR3 coding DNA: TGCAGCGTCAAAGACGGCAGGGACCCATGGATGAACACTGAAGCTTTCTTT. Translation gives CSVKDGRDPWMNTEAFF.

The chain has TRBV2 and TRBJ1-5; perhaps TRBD1 as D (5 bases). The ends were cut back, 0 bases at V and 2 bases at J, with 8 bases in the middle. The CDR3 is 15 residues long. The germline gives CDR1 SNHLY, CDR2 FYNNEI. CDR3 in DNA: TGTGCCAGCAGTGAAGCATTGGGGGGCAATCAGCCCCAGCATTTT. Protein sequence: CASSEALGGNQPQHF.

V usage is TRBV9 and J usage is TRBJ1-6; no definite D call. The ends were cut back, 0 bases at V and 8 bases at J, with 6 bases in the middle. CDR1 is SGDLS, CDR2 YYNGEE, per germline. CDR3 length: 13 amino acids. The CDR3 reads CASSVGPDSPLHF. In nucleotides, the CDR3 is TGTGCCAGCAGCGTAGGACCGGATTCACCCCTCCACTTT. Drawing the rest from reference TRBV9 and TRBJ1-6, the complete variable domain is DSGVTQTPKHLITATGQRVTLRCSPRSGDLSVYWYQQSLDQGLQFLIQYYNGEERAKGNILERFSAQQFPDLHSELNLSSLELGDSALYFCASSVGPDSPLHFGNGTRLTVT.

There are a few counts of this clone. The V call is TRBV7-9, the J call TRBJ2-4, with 8 bases fitting TRBD2. Germline V lookup: CDR1 SEHNR, CDR2 FQNEAQ (reference sequence). The CDR3 covers 15 residues. Trimming removed 5 bases from V and 0 bases from J; junction bases left unmatched: 3. The CDR3 DNA is TGTGCCAGCAGCCCGGGGGGGATAGCCAAAAACATTCAGTACTTC. Translation gives CASSPGGIAKNIQYF.

The V gene is TRBV4-3, the J gene TRBJ2-7, with TRBD2 matching over 8 bases. V gave up 4 bases and J gave up 5 bases; unmatched junction bases: 10. There are 15 residues in the CDR3. The germline V gene has CDR1 LGHNA and CDR2 YSLEER. CDR3 sequence: CASSLWNGGADEQYF. CDR3 DNA: TGCGCCAGCAGCCTCTGGAACGGGGGGGCGGACGAGCAGTACTTC.

The chain employs TRBV5-1 and TRBJ2-1, with a tentative D call TRBD1 (5 bases). There are 13 residues in the CDR3. Germline lookup yields CDR1 SGHRS and CDR2 YFSETQ. The germline V and J ends were trimmed by 0 bases and 9 bases, with 10 bases remaining between them. CDR3 DNA sequence: TGCGCCAGCAGCTTGGAGGGGTTGGGTGAGCAGTTCTTC. Protein sequence: CASSLEGLGEQFF.

The chain joins TRBV7-7 to TRBJ2-2; D perhaps matches TRBD1 (6 bases). Germline V gives CDR1 SSHAT, CDR2 FNYEAQ (reference sequence). CDR3 length: 14 residues. Deletions cut 8 bases from V and 2 bases from J, with 12 bases between. The CDR3 sequence: CASSGTTNTGELFF. Here the CDR3 DNA reads TGTGCCAGCTCCGGGACAACTAACACCGGGGAGCTGTTTTTT.

This clone was observed a handful of times. The chain recombines TRBV6-5 with TRBJ1-2; D possibly corresponds to TRBD1 (5 bases). The CDR3 extends over 12 amino acids. Germline CDR1 reads MNHEY; CDR2 reads SVGAGI. The V end was cut by 6 bases, the J end by 1 base, with 6 bases between. The CDR3 coding sequence is TGTGCCAGCAGAGGGGTTAACTATGGCTACACCTTC. Translated, it gives CASRGVNYGYTF.

Only a few counts were recorded for this clone. Written as DNA, the CDR3 is TGTGCCAGTAGTCAAATGAATGAGCAGTTCTTC. Encoded protein: CASSQMNEQFF. The V gene is TRBV19, the J gene TRBJ2-1; D call uncertain. CDR1 LNHDA and CDR2 SQIVND come from the germline V gene (reference sequence). The length of the CDR3 is 11 residues. V lost 5 bases and J lost 7, with 6 bases in between.

The CDR3 region has the DNA TGCGCCAGCAGACCTGACAGGCAGGGACGGTCACCCCTCCACTTT. It yields the protein CASRPDRQGRSPLHF. The J gene is TRBJ1-6, the V gene TRBV5-1; the D gene is possibly TRBD1 (6 bases). V lost 5 bases and J lost 10, with 19 bases in between. Germline V gene lookup returns CDR1 SGHRS and CDR2 YFSETQ. CDR3 length: 15 residues.

Of note for this clone: A junction end diverges from the germline sequence, so it may reflect a read error. The rearrangement joins TRBV7-7 to TRBJ2-3; maybe TRBD1 (6 bases). There are 15 residues in the CDR3. Germline loops: CDR1 SSHAT, CDR2 FNYEAQ (reference sequence). CDR3 sequence (DNA): TGTGCCAGCACCTTATCGGGACACTACACAGATACGCAGTATTTT. This gives the protein CASTLSGHYTDTQYF.

This chain connects TRBV29-1 to TRBJ1-1; D is ambiguous. CDR1 and CDR2 (germline): SQVTM, ANQGSEA. The CDR3 covers 12 residues. Trimming pared 5 bases from V and 0 bases from J, leaving 7 bases between. CDR3 bases: TGCAGCGTTAAGTATATGAACACTGAAGCTTTCTTT. Translation: CSVKYMNTEAFF.

This rearrangement joins TRBV7-6 to TRBJ1-3; TRBD1 matches at 7 bases. There are 15 residues in the CDR3. The ends lost 5 bases at V and 4 bases at J; junction bases unmatched: 8. Germline values: CDR1 SGHVS, CDR2 FNYEAQ. The CDR3 protein is CASSDKTGAGNTIYF. CDR3 coding DNA: TGTGCCAGCAGCGATAAAACAGGGGCGGGAAACACCATATATTTT.

The chain links TRBV5-4 to TRBJ1-1; 9 bases line up with TRBD1. CDR3 length: 14 amino acids. V was clipped by 0 bases and J by 6 bases; unmatched bases: 3. Germline-derived CDR1 and CDR2 are SGHNT and YYREEE (reference sequence). The CDR3 is CASSLDRGLSEAFF. As DNA, the CDR3 is TGTGCCAGCAGCTTGGACAGGGGGCTCTCTGAAGCTTTCTTT. Filled out from reference TRBV5-4 and TRBJ1-1, the complete variable domain reads ETGVTQSPTHLIKTRGQQVTLRCSSQSGHNTVSWYQQALGQGPQFIFQYYREEENGRGNFPPRFSGLQFPNYSSELNVNALELDDSALYLCASSLDRGLSEAFFGQGTRLTVV.

This clone was detected once. The chain employs TRBV11-3 and TRBJ1-4, with D possibly TRBD1 on 6 matching bases. CDR3 length: 14 residues. Germline-derived CDR1 and CDR2 are SGHNT and YENEEA. Trimming shortened V by 8 bases and J by 6 bases, and 16 bases separated the two germline ends. For the CDR3, the DNA is TGTGCCAGCGCCCGGCGGGGGCGAGATGAAAAACTGTTTTTT. It specifies CASARRGRDEKLFF.

This clone was detected once. The chain recombines TRBV9 with TRBJ2-5, with 13 bases that match TRBD2. This CDR3 comprises 16 residues. J gave up 5 bases and V 4 bases, and 8 bases lay outside the gene matches. Per the germline V gene, CDR1 is SGDLS and CDR2 is YYNGEE. CDR3 residues: CASSPTTSGGSETQYF. The CDR3 nucleotides read TGTGCCAGCAGCCCGACGACTAGCGGGGGGTCGGAGACCCAGTACTTC.